Shown below are 22 T cell receptor beta chains from a single sample sequenced in a study of T cell repertoires in cytomegalovirus infection. TCRdb recomputed calls from the reads with MiXCR, one row per CDR3 protein. The sample shows 200,000 to 300,000 distinct CDR3 sequences, 12% to 15% of them seen only once. Sequencing used PBMCs. The receptors come from a human donor in good health (CMV status not recorded). Some clones in this sample may be carry-over from other donors' samples.

The chain is built from TRBV4-2 and TRBJ2-5; TRBD2 agrees at 12 bases. Germline V gives CDR1 LGHNA, CDR2 YNFKEQ. The trim removed 0 bases at V and 0 bases at J, leaving 8 bases unmatched. CDR3 length: 19 amino acids. The CDR3 DNA sequence: TGTGCCAGCAGCCAAGATGGGGGGACTAGCGGGTCGTACCAAGAGACCCAGTACTTC. Translated: CASSQDGGTSGSYQETQYF.

The rearrangement links TRBV6-5 to TRBJ1-5; D remains ambiguous. V was trimmed by 2 bases and J by 2 bases, leaving 10 bases between them. This CDR3 spans 15 amino acids. Germline V gene data show CDR1 as MNHEY and CDR2 as SVGAGI. CDR3 in amino acids: CASSYRGGGNQPQHF. The CDR3 coding sequence is TGTGCCAGCAGTTACCGGGGTGGGGGCAATCAGCCCCAGCATTTT.

The sample holds many counts of this clonotype. This rearrangement joins TRBV11-2 to TRBJ2-1, with 7 bases matching TRBD1. After removal of 1 base from V and 3 bases from J, the junction contained 3 bases not matched to a gene. The CDR3 runs to 15 residues. Germline V gene data show CDR1 as SGHAT and CDR2 as FQNNGV. The chain's CDR3 is CASSLAAGGYNEQFF. CDR3 DNA sequence: TGTGCCAGCAGCTTAGCCGCAGGGGGCTACAATGAGCAGTTCTTC.

In its sample, this clonotype was seen many times. The chain has TRBV7-6 and TRBJ2-2; D ambiguous. V dropped 2 bases and J dropped 5 bases, with 12 bases sitting between them. The CDR3 has 15 amino acids. Germline V gene data show CDR1 as SGHVS and CDR2 as FNYEAQ. As DNA, the CDR3 is TGTGCCAGCAGCTTAACAGCCGGGCCGACCGGGGAGCTGTTTTTT. Its protein is CASSLTAGPTGELFF.

This chain links TRBV15 with TRBJ2-3, with a tentative D call TRBD2 (6 bases). CDR1 and CDR2 from the germline V gene are LNHNV and YYDKDF (reference sequence). There are 14 residues in the CDR3. The V gene lost 4 bases and the J gene lost 6 bases, with 14 bases spanning the gap. This CDR3 reads CATSKEAGWDTQYF. The CDR3 bases are TGTGCCACCAGCAAGGAGGCGGGGTGGGATACGCAGTATTTT.

This clonotype came up many times. V usage is TRBV7-2 and J usage is TRBJ2-2, with D uncertain. Trimming cost V 2 bases and J 0 bases, with 4 bases left between them. From germline, CDR1 is SGHTA and CDR2 FQGNSA. The CDR3 length is 14 residues. DNA of the CDR3: TGTGCCAGCAGCTTATCGACGAACACCGGGGAGCTGTTTTTT. Translating it yields CASSLSTNTGELFF.

The chain joins TRBV6-5 to TRBJ2-2; unclear D gene. Germline V gene lookup returns CDR1 MNHEY and CDR2 SVGAGI. CDR3 size: 12 residues. The ends were cut back, 8 bases at V and 5 bases at J, with 9 bases in the middle. CDR3 in amino acids: CASHDGTGELFF. As DNA, the CDR3 is TGTGCCAGCCACGACGGTACCGGGGAGCTGTTTTTT.

The chain joins TRBV18 to TRBJ2-5; D assignment may be TRBD1 or TRBD2 (5 bases each). The CDR3 is 14 residues long. V was trimmed by 3 bases and J by 3 bases, leaving 11 bases between them. The V gene's germline CDR1 is KGHSH and CDR2 LQKENI. CDR3 in DNA: TGTGCCAGCTCACCTCGATTGGGGGAAGAGACCCAGTACTTC. This translates into CASSPRLGEETQYF.

In its sample, this clonotype was seen a few times. The CDR3, as DNA: TGTGCCAGCAGTGTTCAGGGGGCCGGGGAGCTGTTTTTT. Translating it yields CASSVQGAGELFF. This chain connects TRBV2 to TRBJ2-2, with 7 bases fitting TRBD1. The germline V gene encodes CDR1 SNHLY and CDR2 FYNNEI. The CDR3 runs 13 residues. The junction had 2 bases not matched to a gene; V was cut back by 4 bases and J by 6 bases.

Many counts were recorded for this clonotype. Here the CDR3 DNA reads TGTGCCAGCAGCTTCGATCAGAGGACAGGCAAATGGACTGAAGCTTTCTTT. It translates to CASSFDQRTGKWTEAFF. The chain uses TRBV7-6 and TRBJ1-1; 7 bases fit TRBD1. Germline-derived CDR1 and CDR2 are SGHVS and FNYEAQ. The J segment lost 5 bases and the V segment lost 3 bases, leaving 15 bases of the junction unmatched. This CDR3 is 17 amino acids long.

In its sample, this clonotype was seen a few times. The chain joins TRBV7-2 to TRBJ2-3; tentatively, D is TRBD2 (5 bases). The CDR3 is 13 residues long. Germline V gene data show CDR1 as SGHTA and CDR2 as FQGNSA. The germline V and J ends were trimmed by 1 base and 5 bases, with 7 bases remaining between them. The CDR3 DNA follows: TGTGCCAGCAGCTTAGACGCGGGAGATACGCAGTATTTT. It encodes CASSLDAGDTQYF.

The chain employs TRBV28 and TRBJ2-1, with D possibly being TRBD2 (5 bases). The CDR3 contains 12 residues. Germline CDR1 is MDHEN and CDR2 is SYDVKM. Trimming left V 5 bases short and J 10 bases short, with 12 bases between. The CDR3 reads CASSPGRGEQFF. For the CDR3, the DNA is TGTGCCAGCAGTCCCGGCCGGGGAGAGCAGTTCTTC.

This clonotype occurred many times. The chain has TRBV10-3 and TRBJ2-4; unclear D gene. There are 15 residues in the CDR3. Germline V gives CDR1 ENHRY, CDR2 SYGVKD. Between the trimmed V and J ends, which lost 2 bases and 3 bases, there was a span of 11 bases. CDR3 nucleotides: TGTGCCATCAGTGAGGGGTCGAAGGACAAAAACATTCAGTACTTC. It yields the protein CAISEGSKDKNIQYF.

The V and J genes are TRBV29-1 and TRBJ2-5, with 12 positions matching TRBD2. Germline values: CDR1 SQVTM, CDR2 ANQGSEA. The CDR3 length is 16 residues. Trimming removed 6 bases from V and 4 bases from J; junction bases left unmatched: 12. Here the CDR3 DNA reads TGCAGCGTGGAGGGACTAGCGGGTGAAATCGGAGAGACCCAGTACTTC. It specifies CSVEGLAGEIGETQYF. Combining the CDR3 with reference TRBV29-1 and TRBJ2-5 gives the whole variable domain SAVISQKPSRDICQRGTSLTIQCQVDSQVTMMFWYRQQPGQSLTLIATANQGSEATYESGFVIDKFPISRPNLTFSTLTVSNMSPEDSSIYLCSVEGLAGEIGETQYFGPGTRLLVL.

The table lists this clonotype with many counts. V is TRBV19 and J is TRBJ2-1, with D unresolved. V gave up 9 bases and J gave up 4 bases, with 13 bases separating them. The CDR3 covers 13 residues. The germline V gene encodes CDR1 LNHDA and CDR2 SQIVND (reference sequence). The CDR3 spells CASRAKPYNEQFF. For the CDR3, the DNA is TGTGCCAGCCGGGCAAAGCCTTACAATGAGCAGTTCTTC. The complete variable domain, with remaining parts taken from reference TRBV19 and TRBJ2-1, reads DGGITQSPKYLFRKEGQNVTLSCEQNLNHDAMYWYRQDPGQGLRLIYYSQIVNDFQKGDIAEGYSVSREKKESFPLTVTSAQKNPTAFYLCASRAKPYNEQFFGPGTRLTVL.

The chain joins TRBV29-1 to TRBJ2-2, with 10 bases fitting TRBD1. Looked up from germline, CDR1 is SQVTM and CDR2 is ANQGSEA. There are 16 residues in the CDR3. V shed 5 bases and J 4 bases; nucleotides not matched to a gene: 10. CDR3 in amino acids: CSVKTGGDVGTGELFF. Here the CDR3 DNA reads TGCAGCGTTAAGACAGGGGGCGACGTGGGCACCGGGGAGCTGTTTTTT.

In its sample, this clonotype was seen many times. The chain joins TRBV7-2 to TRBJ1-4; TRBD1 aligns across 9 bases. From germline, CDR1 is SGHTA and CDR2 FQGNSA. V shed 4 bases and J 10 bases; nucleotides not matched to a gene: 4. The CDR3 spans 13 residues. CDR3 nucleotide sequence: TGTGCCAGCAGCTGGGACAGGGAGGGAAAACTGTTTTTT. It encodes CASSWDREGKLFF.

The chain uses TRBV20-1 and TRBJ2-3, with D unclear. In germline, CDR1 is DFQATT, CDR2 SNEGSKA (reference sequence). V was shortened by 1 base and J by 3 bases, with 11 bases between the two germline ends. The CDR3 sequence is 14 residues long. The CDR3 spells CSARGDSRTDTQYF. The CDR3 DNA reads as TGCAGTGCTAGAGGAGACTCCCGGACAGATACGCAGTATTTT.

This clonotype was detected a few times. The rearrangement uses TRBV15 and TRBJ2-1; the D is unclear. Germline V lookup: CDR1 LNHNV, CDR2 YYDKDF (reference sequence). The CDR3 is made up of 18 amino acids. Trimming removed 0 bases from V and 7 bases from J, with 22 bases in between. The CDR3 coding sequence is TGTGCCACCAGCAGAGATGGTTCGATTGGGGAAACAATGAATGAGCAGTTCTTC. Its translation is CATSRDGSIGETMNEQFF.

DNA for the CDR3: TGTGCCAGCAGCTATCAGGGGGCGAATTTAGACACTGAAGCTTTCTTT. The encoded protein is CASSYQGANLDTEAFF. This chain joins TRBV7-9 and TRBJ1-1; 8 bases line up with TRBD1. Germline assignment: CDR1 SEHNR and CDR2 FQNEAQ (reference sequence). CDR3 length: 16 amino acids. After removal of 4 bases from V and 3 bases from J, the junction contained 10 bases not matched to a gene.

The chain combines TRBV20-1 with TRBJ2-7; 10 nucleotides align to TRBD2. The CDR3 runs 15 residues. Germline assignment: CDR1 DFQATT and CDR2 SNEGSKA (reference sequence). Losses at the gene ends were 6 bases for V and 5 bases for J; bases not matched to a gene: 13. The CDR3 DNA sequence: TGCAGTGCCGCTAGTCCTAGCGGGAGATCCCACGAGCAGTACTTC. It yields the protein CSAASPSGRSHEQYF.

This clonotype was found many times. The chain employs TRBV7-2 and TRBJ1-3, with TRBD1 matching over 7 bases. Germline CDR1 reads SGHTA; CDR2 reads FQGNSA. After removal of 3 bases from V and 0 bases from J, the junction contained 5 bases not matched to a gene. The CDR3 loop spans 16 amino acids. DNA for the CDR3: TGTGCCAGCAGCTTGGACAGGCCGAGCTCTGGAAACACCATATATTTT. Its protein is CASSLDRPSSGNTIYF.